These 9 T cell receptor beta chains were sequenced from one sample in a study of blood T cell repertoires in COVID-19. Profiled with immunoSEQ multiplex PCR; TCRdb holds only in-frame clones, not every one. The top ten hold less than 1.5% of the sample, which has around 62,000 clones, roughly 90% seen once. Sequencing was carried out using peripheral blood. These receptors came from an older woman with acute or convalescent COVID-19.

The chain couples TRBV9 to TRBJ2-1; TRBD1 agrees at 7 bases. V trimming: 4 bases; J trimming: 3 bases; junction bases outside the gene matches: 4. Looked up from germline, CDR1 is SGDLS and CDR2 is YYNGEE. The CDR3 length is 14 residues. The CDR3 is CASSPGTDYNEQFF. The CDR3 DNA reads TGTGCCAGCAGCCCAGGGACAGACTACAATGAGCAGTTCTTC.

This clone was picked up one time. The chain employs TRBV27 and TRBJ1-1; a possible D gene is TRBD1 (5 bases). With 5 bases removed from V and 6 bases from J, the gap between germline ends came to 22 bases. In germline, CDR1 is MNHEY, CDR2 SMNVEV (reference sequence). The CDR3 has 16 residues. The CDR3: CASSPWGVRRGSEAFF. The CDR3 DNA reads TGTGCCAGCAGTCCGTGGGGGGTGAGGCGCGGATCTGAAGCTTTCTTT.

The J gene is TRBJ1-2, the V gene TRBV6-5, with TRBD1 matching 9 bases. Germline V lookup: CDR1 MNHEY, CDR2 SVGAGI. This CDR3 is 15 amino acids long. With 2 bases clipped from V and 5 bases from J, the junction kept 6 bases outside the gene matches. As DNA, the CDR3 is TGTGCCAGCAGTTACACCCGGGACAGGGTGTATGGCTACACCTTC. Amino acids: CASSYTRDRVYGYTF.

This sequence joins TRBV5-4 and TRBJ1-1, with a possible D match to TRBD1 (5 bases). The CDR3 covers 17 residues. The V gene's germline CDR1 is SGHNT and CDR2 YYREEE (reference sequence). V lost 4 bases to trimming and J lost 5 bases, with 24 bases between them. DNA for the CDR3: TGTGCCAGCAGCCGGGAAGCTCTACGGGCGGGGGGGACTGAAGCTTTCTTT. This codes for CASSREALRAGGTEAFF.

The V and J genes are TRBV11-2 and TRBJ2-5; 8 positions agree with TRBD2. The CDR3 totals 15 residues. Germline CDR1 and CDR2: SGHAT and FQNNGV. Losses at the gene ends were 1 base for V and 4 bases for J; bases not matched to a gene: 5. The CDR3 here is CASSLAGGLVETQYF. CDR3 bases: TGTGCCAGCAGCTTAGCGGGGGGGCTTGTAGAGACCCAGTACTTC.

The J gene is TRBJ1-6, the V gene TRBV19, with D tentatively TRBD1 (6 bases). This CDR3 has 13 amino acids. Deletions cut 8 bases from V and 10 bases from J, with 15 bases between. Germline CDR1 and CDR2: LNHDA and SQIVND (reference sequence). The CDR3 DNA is TGTGCCAGTCAGACGGGACAAGGGTCACCCCTCCACTTT. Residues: CASQTGQGSPLHF. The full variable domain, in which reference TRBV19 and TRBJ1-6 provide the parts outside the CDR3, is DGGITQSPKYLFRKEGQNVTLSCEQNLNHDAMYWYRQDPGQGLRLIYYSQIVNDFQKGDIAEGYSVSREKKESFPLTVTSAQKNPTAFYLCASQTGQGSPLHFGNGTRLTVT.

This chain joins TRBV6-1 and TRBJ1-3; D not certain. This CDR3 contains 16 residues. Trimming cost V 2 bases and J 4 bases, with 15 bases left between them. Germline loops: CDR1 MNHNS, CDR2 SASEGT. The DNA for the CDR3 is TGTGCCAGCAGTGAAAGAGGGAGAAGTAAGGGAAACACCATATATTTT. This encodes CASSERGRSKGNTIYF.

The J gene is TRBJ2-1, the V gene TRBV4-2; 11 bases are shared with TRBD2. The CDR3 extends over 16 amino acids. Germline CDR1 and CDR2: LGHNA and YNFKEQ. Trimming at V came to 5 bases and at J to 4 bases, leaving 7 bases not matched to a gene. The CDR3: CASSAHSGGAYNEQFF. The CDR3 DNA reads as TGTGCCAGCAGCGCCCATAGCGGGGGGGCTTACAATGAGCAGTTCTTC.

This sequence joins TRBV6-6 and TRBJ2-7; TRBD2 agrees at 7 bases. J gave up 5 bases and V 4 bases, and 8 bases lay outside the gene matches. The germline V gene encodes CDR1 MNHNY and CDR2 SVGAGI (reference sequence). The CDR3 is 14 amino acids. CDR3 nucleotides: TGTGCCAGCAGTTGGGGAGGGAGCGATGACGAGCAGTACGTC. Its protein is CASSWGGSDDEQYV.